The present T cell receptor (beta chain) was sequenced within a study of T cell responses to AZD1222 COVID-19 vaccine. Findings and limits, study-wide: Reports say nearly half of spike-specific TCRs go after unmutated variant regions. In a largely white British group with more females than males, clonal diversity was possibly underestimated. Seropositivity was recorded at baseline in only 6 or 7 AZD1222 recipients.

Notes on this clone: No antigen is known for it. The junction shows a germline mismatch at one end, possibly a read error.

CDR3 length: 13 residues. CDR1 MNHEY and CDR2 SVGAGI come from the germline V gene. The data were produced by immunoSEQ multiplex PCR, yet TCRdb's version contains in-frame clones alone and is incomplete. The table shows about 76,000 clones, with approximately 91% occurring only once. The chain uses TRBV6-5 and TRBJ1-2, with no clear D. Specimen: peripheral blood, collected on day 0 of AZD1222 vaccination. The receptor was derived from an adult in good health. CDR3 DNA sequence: TGTGCCAGCAGTAACTCCAGGAACTATGGCTACACCTTC. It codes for CASSNSRNYGYTF.